Shown below are 31 T cell receptor beta chains from a single sample sequenced in a study of OX40 agonist ivuxolimab in advanced cancers. Assay used: immunoSEQ multiplex PCR; TCRdb lists only in-frame clones, some missing. The sample shows 45,000 to 65,000 clones, approximately 88% of them seen only once. The sample here was CD4+ or CD8+ T cells sorted from blood, taken in a trial of the OX40 agonist ivuxolimab. These receptors all come from an adult with an advanced solid tumor such as melanoma, head and neck, liver or kidney cancer.

This clone was seen once. J is TRBJ2-7 and V is TRBV6-1; the D gene is possibly TRBD1 (5 bases). V gave up 10 bases and J gave up 2 bases, with 15 bases separating them. The germline V gene has CDR1 MNHNS and CDR2 SASEGT. CDR3 size: 13 residues. CDR3 DNA sequence: TGTGCCACCAACAGGAACGGAGCCTACGAGCAGTACTTC. Amino acids: CATNRNGAYEQYF.

The chain links TRBV2 to TRBJ1-2, with D uncertain. From germline, CDR1 is SNHLY and CDR2 FYNNEI. V was pared by 3 bases and J by 5 bases, with 16 bases between. The CDR3 is 15 residues long. CDR3 nucleotides: TGTGCCAGCAGTGAGATCCCAGTATCAGTTTATGGCTACACCTTC. Translating it yields CASSEIPVSVYGYTF.

The V call is TRBV28, the J call TRBJ1-5, with no clear D. From germline, CDR1 is MDHEN and CDR2 SYDVKM. The length of the CDR3 is 14 residues. V lost 7 bases and J lost 1, with 11 bases in between. The CDR3 DNA sequence: TGTGCCAGCATTATGGACCCAAGCAATCAGCCCCAGCATTTT. Encoded protein: CASIMDPSNQPQHF. Using reference TRBV28 and TRBJ1-5 for the parts outside the CDR3, the full variable domain is DVKVTQSSRYLVKRTGEKVFLECVQDMDHENMFWYRQDPGLGLRLIYFSYDVKMKEKGDIPEGYSVSREKKERFSLILESASTNQTSMYLCASIMDPSNQPQHFGDGTRLSIL.

V gene TRBV11-1 combines with J gene TRBJ2-7, with D perhaps matching TRBD2 (6 bases). V was trimmed by 5 bases and J by 2 bases, leaving 13 bases between them. Germline loops: CDR1 SGHAT, CDR2 FQDESV (reference sequence). The length of the CDR3 is 14 residues. DNA of the CDR3: TGTGCCAGCAGCCTAGGAGGGTCGACCTACGAGCAGTACGTC. Amino acids: CASSLGGSTYEQYV.

The chain uses TRBV10-2 and TRBJ2-2; D remains ambiguous. Trimming stripped 8 bases from V and 3 bases from J, with 4 bases between. CDR3 length equals 11 residues. Germline CDR1 WSHSY, CDR2 SAAADI. CDR3 nucleotides: TGCGCCAGCGGCGACACCGGGGAGCTGTTTTTT. Protein sequence: CASGDTGELFF.

This chain connects TRBV5-1 to TRBJ2-7, with 9 bases matching TRBD1. Unmatched junction bases numbered 3, after V lost 4 bases and J lost 1 base. The germline gives CDR1 SGHRS, CDR2 YFSETQ. This CDR3 has 14 amino acids. The CDR3 region is CASSPGQGSYEQYF. CDR3 nucleotides: TGCGCCAGCAGCCCCGGACAGGGGTCCTACGAGCAGTACTTC.

This chain connects TRBV4-1 to TRBJ1-5; maybe TRBD1 (6 bases). Trimming took 3 bases from V and 7 from J, leaving 16 bases between them. This CDR3 region has 15 residues. Germline lookup yields CDR1 MGHRA and CDR2 YSYEKL. The CDR3 DNA reads TGCGCCAGCAGCCAGGCCCCAGGGGTTGAACAGCCCCAGCATTTT. It codes for CASSQAPGVEQPQHF.

This chain joins TRBV15 and TRBJ1-5, with D uncertain. V lost 4 bases and J 10 bases, leaving 14 bases between the germline ends. Germline V gene lookup returns CDR1 LNHNV and CDR2 YYDKDF (reference sequence). The CDR3 length is 13 residues. The CDR3 coding sequence is TGTGCCACCAGCAAGTCTGGCGTTCACCCCCAGCATTTT. Translating gives CATSKSGVHPQHF.

The rearrangement joins TRBV7-7 to TRBJ2-5, with 9 nucleotides matching TRBD2. V was pared by 5 bases and J by 5 bases, with 9 bases of the junction left unmatched. The CDR3 has 15 amino acids. CDR1 is SSHAT and CDR2 is FNYEAQ in the germline V gene (reference sequence). The CDR3, as DNA: TGTGCCAGCAGCCTAGAGCGGGGGGCCCTGGAGACCCAGTACTTC. This codes for CASSLERGALETQYF.

The chain combines TRBV12-5 with TRBJ2-5; 7 positions match TRBD1. Germline assignment: CDR1 LGHNT and CDR2 FRNRAP. V lost 1 base to trimming and J lost 2 bases; unmatched junction nucleotides: 4. This CDR3 contains 15 residues. CDR3 DNA: TGTGCTAGTGGTTTGGGGGACAGCGCTCAAGAGACCCAGTACTTC. Protein sequence: CASGLGDSAQETQYF.

The chain employs TRBV6-1 and TRBJ1-1; D not resolved. The CDR3 spans 12 residues. Deletions cut 6 bases from V and 8 bases from J, with 13 bases between. Germline V gene lookup returns CDR1 MNHNS and CDR2 SASEGT. CDR3 amino acids: CASSSEFWEAFF. DNA of the CDR3: TGTGCCAGCAGCTCGGAGTTCTGGGAAGCTTTCTTT.

The V call is TRBV9, the J call TRBJ2-2; D perhaps matches TRBD2 (5 bases). V lost 3 bases to trimming and J lost 5 bases, with 5 bases between them. Germline CDR1 SGDLS, CDR2 YYNGEE. The CDR3 covers 12 residues. CDR3 sequence: CASSGGTGELFF. The CDR3 nucleotides read TGTGCCAGCAGCGGCGGGACCGGGGAGCTGTTTTTT.

The chain has TRBV5-5 and TRBJ2-2; TRBD1 might be the D (5 bases). This CDR3 comprises 13 residues. Germline V lookup: CDR1 SGHKS, CDR2 YYEKEE (reference sequence). V lost 0 bases and J 8 bases, leaving 8 bases between the germline ends. The CDR3 region is CASSLASGGELFF. CDR3 coding DNA: TGTGCCAGCAGCTTGGCGTCAGGGGGGGAGCTGTTTTTT. The whole variable domain, remainder taken from reference TRBV5-5 and TRBJ2-2, is DAGVTQSPTHLIKTRGQQVTLRCSPISGHKSVSWYQQVLGQGPQFIFQYYEKEERGRGNFPDRFSARQFPNYSSELNVNALLLGDSALYLCASSLASGGELFFGEGSRLTVL.

The chain links TRBV27 to TRBJ2-6, with 8 bases aligning to TRBD1. Per germline, CDR1 MNHEY and CDR2 SMNVEV (reference sequence). Trimming removed 3 bases from V and 2 bases from J; junction bases left unmatched: 6. The CDR3 is made up of 17 amino acids. In DNA, the CDR3 is TGTGCCAGCAGTTTCTTCGACAGGGGTGCTGGGGCCAACGTCCTGACTTTC. This sequence encodes CASSFFDRGAGANVLTF.

This rearrangement joins TRBV6-6 to TRBJ2-7, with TRBD2 identical over 10 bases. The germline CDR1 and CDR2 sequences are MNHNY and SVGAGI (reference sequence). V lost 5 bases, J lost 5 bases, and 12 bases stayed unmatched. This CDR3 contains 16 residues. The CDR3, as DNA: TGTGCCAGCAGTCCCCTAGCGGGAGAGGGCCTCGACGAGCAGTACTTC. This sequence encodes CASSPLAGEGLDEQYF.

This clone was detected only once. This chain connects TRBV4-1 to TRBJ1-5, with a weak D call TRBD1 (6 bases). The germline CDR1 and CDR2 sequences are MGHRA and YSYEKL. The CDR3 consists of 15 residues. V was shortened by 4 bases and J by 1 base, with 11 bases between the two germline ends. CDR3 region: CASSPHRGSNQPQHF. Written as DNA, the CDR3 is TGCGCCAGCAGCCCCCATAGGGGGAGCAATCAGCCCCAGCATTTT.

Written as DNA, the CDR3 is TGCGCCAGCAGCTTGGGTGGGGGGGCGTTGGCAGATACGCAGTATTTT. Translated: CASSLGGGALADTQYF. The chain couples TRBV5-1 to TRBJ2-3; possible D gene TRBD2, 7 bases. Germline-derived CDR1 and CDR2 are SGHRS and YFSETQ. The CDR3 loop spans 16 amino acids. Trimming pared 0 bases from V and 4 bases from J, leaving 15 bases between. Variable domain in full (rest from reference TRBV5-1 and TRBJ2-3): KAGVTQTPRYLIKTRGQQVTLSCSPISGHRSVSWYQQTPGQGLQFLFEYFSETQRNKGNFPGRFSGRQFSNSRSEMNVSTLELGDSALYLCASSLGGGALADTQYFGPGTRLTVL.

The J gene is TRBJ1-2, the V gene TRBV15; D perhaps matches TRBD1 (5 bases). CDR3 size: 12 residues. The germline CDR1 and CDR2 sequences are LNHNV and YYDKDF (reference sequence). V lost 5 bases, J lost 4 bases, and 8 bases lay in between. The CDR3 nucleotides are TGTGCCACCAGCGAAGGGGTCTATGGCTACACCTTC. Amino acid sequence: CATSEGVYGYTF.

The CDR3 region is CASSLWGYGYDEQFF. The CDR3 coding sequence is TGCGCCAGCAGCTTGTGGGGGTACGGGTACGATGAGCAGTTCTTC. This rearrangement joins TRBV5-1 to TRBJ2-1, with D perhaps given as TRBD1 or TRBD2 (5 bases each). Trimming removed 1 base from V and 8 bases from J, with 16 bases in between. CDR1 is SGHRS and CDR2 is YFSETQ in the germline V gene. The CDR3 totals 15 residues.

The chain joins TRBV28 to TRBJ1-6; D remains unclear. CDR1 and CDR2 (germline): MDHEN, SYDVKM. The germline V and J ends were trimmed by 7 bases and 0 bases, with 13 bases remaining between them. This CDR3 comprises 16 residues. The CDR3 sequence: CASTSPGSSYNSPLHF. The CDR3 region has the DNA TGTGCCAGCACCTCCCCGGGTAGCTCCTATAATTCACCCCTCCACTTT. Full variable domain (rest looked up from reference TRBV28 and TRBJ1-6): DVKVTQSSRYLVKRTGEKVFLECVQDMDHENMFWYRQDPGLGLRLIYFSYDVKMKEKGDIPEGYSVSREKKERFSLILESASTNQTSMYLCASTSPGSSYNSPLHFGNGTRLTVT.

The rearrangement joins TRBV4-2 to TRBJ1-3; no firm D call. V lost 2 bases to trimming and J lost 12 bases, with 11 bases between them. Germline lookup yields CDR1 LGHNA and CDR2 YNFKEQ. This CDR3 contains 12 residues. The CDR3 DNA reads TGTGCCAGCAGCCAATATGGGGTAGTCATATATTTT. This encodes CASSQYGVVIYF.

The chain carries TRBV11-3 and TRBJ2-1, with 7 bases identical to TRBD2. This CDR3 has 13 residues. The V gene's germline CDR1 is SGHNT and CDR2 YENEEA. Trimming took 8 bases from V and 4 from J; bases not matched to a gene: 5. The CDR3 nucleotides read TGTGCCAGCGCTAGCGGATTATACAATGAGCAGTTCTTC. It is translated as CASASGLYNEQFF.

The chain has TRBV29-1 and TRBJ1-1; D might be TRBD1 (6 bases). The V gene lost 4 bases and the J gene lost 4 bases, with 16 bases spanning the gap. The germline CDR1 and CDR2 sequences are SQVTM and ANQGSEA. This CDR3 comprises 14 residues. CDR3 nucleotides: TGCAGCGTTGTAACGGGGGGCGCCGGCACTGAAGCTTTCTTT. Translating gives CSVVTGGAGTEAFF.

The V gene is TRBV5-1, the J gene TRBJ2-3, with D maybe TRBD2 (6 bases). The germline V gene has CDR1 SGHRS and CDR2 YFSETQ. The CDR3 totals 15 residues. Trimming took off 5 bases at V and 0 bases at J, with 13 bases between the two ends. CDR3 sequence (DNA): TGCGCCAGCAGGGAGACTAGGCCTAGCACAGATACGCAGTATTTT. This gives the protein CASRETRPSTDTQYF.

In this sample, this clone turned up a few times. The chain links TRBV2 to TRBJ2-1; no reliable D call. CDR3 length: 12 residues. V shed 5 bases and J shed 7 bases, with 9 bases lying between them. In germline, CDR1 is SNHLY, CDR2 FYNNEI. The CDR3 spells CASSLGRNEQFF. In DNA form, the CDR3 reads TGTGCCAGCAGTCTCGGGCGGAATGAGCAGTTCTTC.

The chain links TRBV6-5 to TRBJ1-6, with 7 bases fitting TRBD1. Germline V gene data show CDR1 as MNHEY and CDR2 as SVGAGI. Germline trimming cut 2 bases from V and 8 bases from J; bases unmatched to any gene: 0. This CDR3 comprises 13 residues. The CDR3 DNA reads as TGTGCCAGCAGTTACACAGGGGATTCACCCCTCCACTTT. Translated, it gives CASSYTGDSPLHF.

V and J are TRBV27 and TRBJ2-3; D unresolved. The CDR3 has 13 residues. Per the germline V gene, CDR1 is MNHEY and CDR2 is SMNVEV (reference sequence). Trimming shortened V by 3 bases and J by 3 bases, and 7 bases separated the two germline ends. As DNA, the CDR3 is TGTGCCAGCAGTTTGACCGAGACAGATACGCAGTATTTT. Its translation: CASSLTETDTQYF.

V and J are TRBV10-3 and TRBJ1-2; tentative D call: TRBD1 (5 bases). Germline V gene sequence: CDR1 ENHRY, CDR2 SYGVKD. The CDR3 contains 17 residues. Between the trimmed V and J ends, which lost 0 bases and 0 bases, there was a span of 14 bases. Here the CDR3 reads CAISESRDRLANYGYTF. The CDR3 DNA sequence: TGTGCCATCAGTGAGTCTCGAGACAGACTAGCTAACTATGGCTACACCTTC.

CDR3 DNA: TGTGCCAGCAGCCTCGGACAGGGGCCGCTGAGGGAGCAGTACTTC. This codes for CASSLGQGPLREQYF. The rearrangement links TRBV7-9 to TRBJ2-7; 9 nucleotides line up with TRBD1. After removal of 5 bases from V and 7 bases from J, the junction contained 12 bases not matched to a gene. The CDR3 length is 15 residues. The germline V gene has CDR1 SEHNR and CDR2 FQNEAQ (reference sequence).

The V and J genes are TRBV18 and TRBJ1-6; D gene uncertain. The V and J ends lost 6 bases and 9 bases respectively, with 9 bases between them. CDR1 and CDR2 from the germline V gene are KGHSH and LQKENI. The CDR3 runs 12 residues. This CDR3 is CASSRLSSPLHF. The DNA of the CDR3 is TGTGCCAGCTCCCGGCTTAGTTCACCCCTCCACTTT. Full variable domain (remainder filled in from reference TRBV18 and TRBJ1-6): NAGVMQNPRHLVRRRGQEARLRCSPMKGHSHVYWYRQLPEEGLKFMVYLQKENIIDESGMPKERFSAEFPKEGPSILRIQQVVRGDSAAYFCASSRLSSPLHFGNGTRLTVT.

To note about this clone: A junction boundary mismatches the germline segment, possibly from a read error. The genes are TRBV2 and TRBJ2-7, with D possibly called TRBD1 or TRBD2 (6 bases each). CDR1 and CDR2 from the germline V gene are SNHLY and FYNNEI. CDR3 length: 14 amino acids. CDR3: CASREGGGSSEQYF. The CDR3 DNA reads TGTGCCAGCAGAGAAGGAGGGGGATCCTCCGAGCAGTACTTC.